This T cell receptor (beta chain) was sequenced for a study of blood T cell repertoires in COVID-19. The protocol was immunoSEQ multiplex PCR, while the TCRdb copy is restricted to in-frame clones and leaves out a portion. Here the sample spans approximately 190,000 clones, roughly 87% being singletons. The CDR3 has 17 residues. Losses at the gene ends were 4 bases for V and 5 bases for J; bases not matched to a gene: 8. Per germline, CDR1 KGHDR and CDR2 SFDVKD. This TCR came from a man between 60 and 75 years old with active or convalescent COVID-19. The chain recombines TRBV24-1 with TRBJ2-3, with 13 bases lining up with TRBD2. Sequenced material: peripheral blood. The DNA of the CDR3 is TGTGCCACCAGTGACCCACTAGCGGGGGGGCTCAAAGATACGCAGTATTTT. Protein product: CATSDPLAGGLKDTQYF.